The 11 T cell receptor beta chains below come from one sample, sequenced in a study of T cell responses to AZD1222 COVID-19 vaccine. Here immunoSEQ multiplex PCR was the method, and the copy in TCRdb shows in-frame clones only, minus some. The sample carries about 82,000 clones, around 85% recorded once. The sample consisted of peripheral blood, taken 28 days after the second AZD1222 dose. These receptor sequences come from an adult who received the AZD1222 COVID-19 vaccine.

The rearrangement joins TRBV7-8 to TRBJ2-7, with 9 bases lining up with TRBD1. Germline CDR1 and CDR2: SGHVS and FQNEAQ. This CDR3 spans 17 amino acids. V lost 3 bases and J lost 2; bases outside the gene matches: 11. The CDR3 loop reads CASSLVVSRDRAYEQYF. The CDR3 DNA follows: TGTGCCAGCAGCTTGGTGGTAAGCCGGGACAGGGCCTACGAGCAGTACTTC.

The J gene is TRBJ2-2, the V gene TRBV30, with D unclear. Trimming took off 3 bases at V and 5 bases at J, with 10 bases between the two ends. Germline V gene lookup returns CDR1 GTSNPN and CDR2 SVGIG (reference sequence). This CDR3 is built from 13 residues. The CDR3 loop reads CAWRILGTGELFF. The CDR3 bases are TGTGCCTGGAGAATCCTAGGAACCGGGGAGCTGTTTTTT. Combining the CDR3 with reference TRBV30 and TRBJ2-2 gives the whole variable domain SQTIHQWPATLVQPVGSPLSLECTVEGTSNPNLYWYRQAAGRGLQLLFYSVGIGQISSEVPQNLSASRPQDRQFILSSKKLLLSDSGFYLCAWRILGTGELFFGEGSRLTVL.

The J gene is TRBJ1-3, the V gene TRBV9, with a weak D call TRBD1 (5 bases). V was pared by 4 bases and J by 11 bases, with 13 bases between. Germline CDR1 is SGDLS and CDR2 is YYNGEE. The CDR3 runs to 12 residues. The CDR3 loop is CASSPPEGPIYF. The CDR3, as DNA: TGTGCCAGCAGCCCCCCAGAGGGGCCCATATATTTT.

The chain carries TRBV5-4 and TRBJ1-1; D is perhaps TRBD1 (6 bases). CDR1 is SGHNT, CDR2 YYREEE, per germline (reference sequence). This CDR3 has 14 amino acids. Trimming pared 3 bases from V and 4 bases from J, leaving 13 bases between. Here the CDR3 reads CASSSIGTPTEAFF. As DNA, the CDR3 is TGTGCCAGCAGCTCAATCGGGACACCCACTGAAGCTTTCTTT.

This chain uses TRBV4-2 with TRBJ1-5, with D possibly being TRBD1 (5 bases). V dropped 0 bases and J dropped 7 bases, with 16 bases sitting between them. This CDR3 comprises 16 residues. CDR1 LGHNA and CDR2 YNFKEQ come from the germline V gene. This CDR3 is CASSQEKNFQGQPQHF. CDR3 bases: TGTGCCAGCAGCCAAGAAAAGAACTTCCAGGGCCAGCCCCAGCATTTT.

The rearrangement uses TRBV2 and TRBJ1-2; D unclear. Trimming took off 5 bases at V and 4 bases at J, with 14 bases between the two ends. The CDR3 loop spans 14 amino acids. Germline V gene lookup returns CDR1 SNHLY and CDR2 FYNNEI. CDR3 protein: CASSYTEARYGYTF. DNA of the CDR3: TGTGCCAGCAGTTATACAGAAGCTCGCTATGGCTACACCTTC.

V usage is TRBV11-2 and J usage is TRBJ1-3; possible D gene TRBD1, 5 bases. The germline V gene has CDR1 SGHAT and CDR2 FQNNGV. The CDR3 consists of 16 residues. V lost 3 bases, J lost 0 bases, and 12 bases lay in between. In DNA form, the CDR3 reads TGTGCCAGCAGCTTGGGGCTCGGCAGCTCTGGAAACACCATATATTTT. It is translated as CASSLGLGSSGNTIYF.

This chain joins TRBV19 and TRBJ2-7; 11 nucleotides line up with TRBD2. The CDR3 extends over 17 amino acids. V was pared by 3 bases and J by 4 bases, with 11 bases of the junction left unmatched. CDR1 and CDR2 from the germline V gene are LNHDA and SQIVND (reference sequence). As DNA, the CDR3 is TGTGCCAGTAGTATGGGGGTACTAGCGGGAGATCGGTACGAGCAGTACTTC. It translates to CASSMGVLAGDRYEQYF.

CDR3 loop: CASSPKPIASSYEQYV. The CDR3 DNA sequence: TGTGCCAGCTCACCAAAACCAATCGCGAGCTCCTACGAGCAGTACGTC. The chain couples TRBV18 to TRBJ2-7; no reliable D call. Germline CDR1 KGHSH, CDR2 LQKENI. This CDR3 region has 16 residues. The ends were cut back, 2 bases at V and 0 bases at J, with 14 bases in the middle.

The chain employs TRBV7-8 and TRBJ2-1, with TRBD2 matching over 12 bases. This CDR3 has 15 residues. V gave up 8 bases and J gave up 6 bases; unmatched junction bases: 8. Per the germline V gene, CDR1 is SGHVS and CDR2 is FQNEAQ. The CDR3, as DNA: TGTGCCAGCCTAGGGGCTAGCGGGAGGGCCAATGAGCAGTTCTTC. This gives the protein CASLGASGRANEQFF.

The gene calls are TRBV28 and TRBJ1-1; 7 nucleotides line up with TRBD1. Trimming took 8 bases from V and 2 from J; bases not matched to a gene: 14. CDR1 MDHEN and CDR2 SYDVKM come from the germline V gene. This CDR3 contains 16 residues. As DNA, the CDR3 is TGTGCCAGCCCCTCGAAGGGGACAGAGCTAAACACTGAAGCTTTCTTT. It yields the protein CASPSKGTELNTEAFF.